What follows are 17 T cell receptor beta chains derived from one specimen sequenced in a study of shared clonotypes between healthy human individuals. Generated by immunoSEQ multiplex PCR, the TCRdb table keeps only in-frame clones and is missing some. The data hold more than 2 million clones, with approximately 94% observed a single time. Naive CD8 cells comprised CD45RO-negative, CCR7-positively selected cells, excluding terminally differentiated effector memory CD45RA+ cells. The material sequenced was naive CD8+ T cells sorted from blood. Source of these receptors: a man younger than 35 in good health.

The chain joins TRBV9 to TRBJ2-5, with D maybe TRBD2 (6 bases). Trimming removed 0 bases from V and 0 bases from J, with 9 bases in between. There are 15 residues in the CDR3. Per the germline V gene, CDR1 is SGDLS and CDR2 is YYNGEE. The CDR3 spells CASSVEAGHQETQYF. CDR3 sequence (DNA): TGTGCCAGCAGCGTAGAAGCGGGCCACCAAGAGACCCAGTACTTC. Full variable domain (outside the CDR3, taken from reference TRBV9 and TRBJ2-5): DSGVTQTPKHLITATGQRVTLRCSPRSGDLSVYWYQQSLDQGLQFLIQYYNGEERAKGNILERFSAQQFPDLHSELNLSSLELGDSALYFCASSVEAGHQETQYFGPGTRLLVL.

The chain employs TRBV5-1 and TRBJ2-2; 7 positions match TRBD1. J gave up 0 bases and V 5 bases, and 7 bases lay outside the gene matches. The length of the CDR3 is 16 residues. Germline V gene lookup returns CDR1 SGHRS and CDR2 YFSETQ. The CDR3 reads CASSSDRVSNTGELFF. CDR3 DNA sequence: TGCGCCAGCAGTTCCGACAGGGTCTCGAACACCGGGGAGCTGTTTTTT.

This clone has only one observation. The genes are TRBV28 and TRBJ2-5, with 7 bases fitting TRBD2. There are 15 residues in the CDR3. J lost 2 bases, V lost 3 bases, and 6 bases had no gene match. Germline CDR1 reads MDHEN; CDR2 reads SYDVKM. In DNA, the CDR3 is TGTGCCAGCAGTTTCCGGGCTAGCGGTCAAGAGACCCAGTACTTC. Amino acids: CASSFRASGQETQYF. Filled out from reference TRBV28 and TRBJ2-5, the complete variable domain reads DVKVTQSSRYLVKRTGEKVFLECVQDMDHENMFWYRQDPGLGLRLIYFSYDVKMKEKGDIPEGYSVSREKKERFSLILESASTNQTSMYLCASSFRASGQETQYFGPGTRLLVL.

The chain has TRBV4-1 and TRBJ2-7, with 8 bases fitting TRBD1. V lost 0 bases to trimming and J lost 5 bases; unmatched junction nucleotides: 6. This CDR3 comprises 15 residues. Germline V gene sequence: CDR1 MGHRA, CDR2 YSYEKL. DNA for the CDR3: TGCGCCAGCAGCCAAGATTCACAGGGGGTAGACGAGCAGTACTTC. This translates into CASSQDSQGVDEQYF.

For this clone: Additional DNA sequences in this sample encode the identical CDR3. The chain carries TRBV27 and TRBJ2-7, with 9 bases aligning to TRBD1. The CDR3 length is 14 residues. CDR1 MNHEY and CDR2 SMNVEV come from the germline V gene (reference sequence). J lost 0 bases, V lost 8 bases, and 5 bases had no gene match. CDR3 DNA sequence: TGTGCCAGCTCCTACAGGGGGCTCTCCTACGAGCAGTACTTC. Its protein product is CASSYRGLSYEQYF.

V and J are TRBV9 and TRBJ2-3, with a tentative D call TRBD1 (5 bases). Germline V gene data show CDR1 as SGDLS and CDR2 as YYNGEE. The CDR3 extends over 14 amino acids. The V end was cut by 4 bases, the J end by 3 bases, with 12 bases between. The CDR3 reads CASSSFPGTDTQYF. DNA for the CDR3: TGTGCCAGCAGCTCGTTCCCAGGGACAGATACGCAGTATTTT. Supplemented by reference TRBV9 and TRBJ2-3, the full variable domain reads DSGVTQTPKHLITATGQRVTLRCSPRSGDLSVYWYQQSLDQGLQFLIQYYNGEERAKGNILERFSAQQFPDLHSELNLSSLELGDSALYFCASSSFPGTDTQYFGPGTRLTVL.

This chain connects TRBV6-5 to TRBJ1-1; D is possibly TRBD1 (6 bases). CDR3 length: 15 residues. Germline CDR1 MNHEY, CDR2 SVGAGI. V was shortened by 1 base and J by 1 base, with 10 bases between the two germline ends. CDR3 bases: TGTGCCAGCAGTTACTGGGCAGGGGAGAACACTGAAGCTTTCTTT. Residues: CASSYWAGENTEAFF.

The V gene is TRBV2, the J gene TRBJ2-5, with D hard to call. This CDR3 is built from 15 residues. The ends were cut back, 6 bases at V and 5 bases at J, with 19 bases in the middle. Germline V CDR1 and CDR2: SNHLY, FYNNEI. DNA for the CDR3: TGTGCCAGCAGCTTCTCGGCCACTGTCGGGGAGACCCAGTACTTC. Translating gives CASSFSATVGETQYF.

The chain joins TRBV7-9 to TRBJ2-2, with TRBD1 identical over 7 bases. The CDR3 length is 15 residues. With V trimmed by 5 bases and J by 6 bases, 9 bases remained unmatched. Per germline, CDR1 SEHNR and CDR2 FQNEAQ (reference sequence). The CDR3 sequence: CASSNGQERSGELFF. Here the CDR3 DNA reads TGTGCCAGCAGCAACGGACAGGAAAGGTCCGGGGAGCTGTTTTTT.

The chain has TRBV2 and TRBJ1-1; D is unresolved. The V gene's germline CDR1 is SNHLY and CDR2 FYNNEI. V lost 7 bases, J lost 0 bases, and 6 bases lay in between. The CDR3 loop spans 12 amino acids. The CDR3 loop is CASIQLNTEAFF. The CDR3 region has the DNA TGTGCCAGCATCCAGCTGAACACTGAAGCTTTCTTT.

The J gene is TRBJ1-1, the V gene TRBV27, with D tentatively TRBD1 (6 bases). Germline assignment: CDR1 MNHEY and CDR2 SMNVEV (reference sequence). V lost 4 bases to trimming and J lost 0 bases, with 15 bases between them. The CDR3 loop spans 16 amino acids. CDR3 in amino acids: CASSSGGRVMNTEAFF. The CDR3 DNA sequence: TGTGCCAGCAGTTCCGGGGGCAGGGTGATGAACACTGAAGCTTTCTTT.

This clone came up a few times. The rearrangement uses TRBV6-6 and TRBJ2-7, with 9 nucleotides matching TRBD1. This CDR3 spans 13 amino acids. The V gene's germline CDR1 is MNHNY and CDR2 SVGAGI (reference sequence). V lost 8 bases and J lost 1; bases outside the gene matches: 3. CDR3 loop: CASHGTGSYEQYF. CDR3 sequence (DNA): TGTGCCAGCCACGGGACAGGGTCCTACGAGCAGTACTTC.

The V and J genes are TRBV6-6 and TRBJ2-7; 7 nucleotides align to TRBD2. This CDR3 spans 14 amino acids. Per germline, CDR1 MNHNY and CDR2 SVGAGI (reference sequence). The junction had 9 bases not matched to a gene; V was cut back by 5 bases and J by 5 bases. As DNA, the CDR3 is TGTGCCAGCAGTATATCCGGACTAGTCGACGAGCAGTACTTC. Its translation: CASSISGLVDEQYF.

The chain employs TRBV4-1 and TRBJ2-7, with 8 bases fitting TRBD1. The J segment lost 1 base and the V segment lost 6 bases, leaving 8 bases of the junction unmatched. The CDR3 sequence is 15 residues long. Per the germline V gene, CDR1 is MGHRA and CDR2 is YSYEKL. CDR3 sequence: CASRSQQGASYEQYF. The CDR3 DNA sequence: TGCGCCAGCAGATCCCAGCAGGGGGCTTCCTACGAGCAGTACTTC.

Comment on this clone: In the same sample, other DNA sequences code for this CDR3. V usage is TRBV30 and J usage is TRBJ2-7; D gene uncertain. CDR1 is GTSNPN and CDR2 is SVGIG in the germline V gene (reference sequence). V lost 0 bases and J lost 1, with 4 bases in between. This CDR3 spans 12 amino acids. The CDR3 spells CAWSVVSYEQYF. CDR3 nucleotide sequence: TGTGCCTGGAGTGTTGTATCCTACGAGCAGTACTTC.

The rearrangement joins TRBV7-3 to TRBJ1-2, with 7 bases aligning to TRBD1. The germline V gene encodes CDR1 SGHTA and CDR2 FQGTGA. Trimming cost V 4 bases and J 3 bases; bases outside gene matches: 5. This CDR3 is built from 14 residues. The chain's CDR3 is CASSSSGTDYGYTF. Written as DNA, the CDR3 is TGTGCCAGCAGCTCCTCCGGGACAGACTATGGCTACACCTTC.

Details on this clone: At one end the junction does not follow the germline gene, possibly because of a read error. The V and J genes are TRBV5-1 and TRBJ1-2; D is unresolved. The CDR3 is 15 amino acids. The germline gives CDR1 SGHRS, CDR2 YFSETQ. CDR3 nucleotides: TGCGCCAGCAGCTTTGCCCCGGAGGACGTGGATGGCTACTCCTTC. This gives the protein CASSFAPEDVDGYSF. The whole variable domain, filled in from reference TRBV5-1 and TRBJ1-2, reads KAGVTQTPRYLIKTRGQQVTLSCSPISGHRSVSWYQQTPGQGLQFLFEYFSETQRNKGNFPGRFSGRQFSNSRSEMNVSTLELGDSALYLCASSFAPEDVDGYSFGSGTRLTVV.